This T cell receptor (beta chain) was identified in a study of blood T cell repertoires in COVID-19. Across the whole study: The United States, Italy and Spain provided the acute and convalescent COVID-19 samples. From T cells, B-cell-depleted T cells, or PBMCs came the material, which was cDNA or gDNA.

Per the germline V gene, CDR1 is SGHAT and CDR2 is FQNNGV. Trimming cost V 2 bases and J 4 bases; bases outside gene matches: 4. The CDR3 is 15 amino acids. Under the authors' procedure: Cell counts per sample came from amplifying reference gene primers. The table came from immunoSEQ multiplex PCR; TCRdb's copy has only in-frame clones and leaves some out. V, J and clone size derive from that table, while D and trimming were established from the DNA sequence. Of roughly 260,000 clones listed, around nine tenths are singletons. The sequenced material came from peripheral blood. This receptor was obtained from a man aged 35-49 years who had recovered from COVID-19. This chain links TRBV11-2 with TRBJ2-5; 10 bases agree with TRBD2. The CDR3: CASSLTQREGETQYF. DNA for the CDR3: TGTGCCAGCAGCTTAACACAGCGGGAGGGAGAGACCCAGTACTTC.